The 10 T cell receptor beta chains in this list originate from one sample, sequenced in a study of a mutant IDH1 vaccine in newly diagnosed glioma. Described time point: baseline, week 1 (first vaccination visit). Regarding treatment: pre-vaccination baseline after standard-of-care therapy. TCRdb's table, derived via immunoSEQ multiplex PCR, lists solely in-frame clones and lacks some. Of 40,000 or so clones listed, around 78% are singletons. This sample comprised PBMCs, obtained from a glioma patient treated with radiotherapy, temozolomide or both. All receptors derive from a man between 35 and 55 years old with glioma. Some clones in this sample may be carry-over from other donors' samples.

This clone has a handful of counts. Other DNA sequences within the sample encode an identical CDR3. The CDR3 DNA reads as TGCGCCAGCAGCTTGGCAAGGAACACCGGGGAGCTGTTTTTT. Encoded protein: CASSLARNTGELFF. The V gene is TRBV5-1, the J gene TRBJ2-2; D unclear. The germline V gene has CDR1 SGHRS and CDR2 YFSETQ. The CDR3 runs to 14 residues. Between the trimmed V and J ends, which lost 0 bases and 1 base, there was a span of 4 bases.

The genes are TRBV19 and TRBJ1-1; maybe TRBD1 (5 bases). The CDR3 covers 12 residues. CDR1 and CDR2 (germline): LNHDA, SQIVND (reference sequence). Trimming removed 5 bases from V and 5 bases from J, with 9 bases in between. The CDR3 sequence is CASSLRQTEAFF. CDR3 DNA: TGTGCCAGTAGTCTCCGACAGACTGAAGCTTTCTTT.

There are a few counts of this clone. V and J are TRBV5-4 and TRBJ2-2, with 7 bases lining up with TRBD1. The trim removed 4 bases at V and 5 bases at J, leaving 2 bases unmatched. The length of the CDR3 is 13 residues. The germline V gene encodes CDR1 SGHNT and CDR2 YYREEE (reference sequence). The CDR3 here is CASSLQGTGELFF. CDR3 bases: TGTGCCAGCAGCCTACAGGGGACCGGGGAGCTGTTTTTT.

This clone appeared once. This chain connects TRBV5-1 to TRBJ1-4; perhaps TRBD1 as D (5 bases). This CDR3 contains 17 residues. Trimming cost V 3 bases and J 6 bases, with 21 bases left between them. From germline, CDR1 is SGHRS and CDR2 YFSETQ. CDR3 residues: CASSSYPRARGDEKLFF. The CDR3 DNA follows: TGCGCCAGCAGCTCATACCCTCGGGCGAGGGGTGATGAAAAACTGTTTTTT.

J is TRBJ2-7 and V is TRBV4-1; D may be TRBD1 (6 bases). The CDR3 is made up of 15 amino acids. Germline V gene lookup returns CDR1 MGHRA and CDR2 YSYEKL. Deletions cut 3 bases from V and 3 bases from J, with 15 bases between. For the CDR3, the DNA is TGCGCCAGCAGCCAGGAAGGGAGAGGGGGCTACGAGCAGTACTTC. It specifies CASSQEGRGGYEQYF.

The V call is TRBV29-1, the J call TRBJ1-2; D unclear. Trimming stripped 3 bases from V and 3 bases from J, with 11 bases between. CDR3 length equals 13 residues. Germline V gives CDR1 SQVTM, CDR2 ANQGSEA. The CDR3 region has the DNA TGCAGCGTTGAGGCAGTACTACACTATGGCTACACCTTC. Protein sequence: CSVEAVLHYGYTF.

The rearrangement joins TRBV5-4 to TRBJ1-5; D is uncertain. Trimming stripped 1 base from V and 5 bases from J, with 7 bases between. This CDR3 spans 13 amino acids. Germline V lookup: CDR1 SGHNT, CDR2 YYREEE (reference sequence). The CDR3 region has the DNA TGTGCCAGCAGCTTGAATCCTGATCAGCCCCAGCATTTT. Translation gives CASSLNPDQPQHF.

This clone has a single count. The chain combines TRBV7-3 with TRBJ1-1; no firm D call. Germline V gene sequence: CDR1 SGHTA, CDR2 FQGTGA. This CDR3 region has 14 residues. V gave up 5 bases and J gave up 2 bases, with 12 bases separating them. For the CDR3, the DNA is TGTGCCAGCAGCCTTGGCTCGAGAAACACTGAAGCTTTCTTT. Amino acids: CASSLGSRNTEAFF.

The chain is built from TRBV10-3 and TRBJ1-5, with 10 bases lining up with TRBD1. The CDR3 extends over 14 amino acids. Per germline, CDR1 ENHRY and CDR2 SYGVKD. V lost 6 bases to trimming and J lost 5 bases; unmatched junction nucleotides: 4. CDR3 DNA: TGTGCCATCAGGGATGGGACAGGGGATCAGCCCCAGCATTTT. It codes for CAIRDGTGDQPQHF.

The count of this clone is one. The chain joins TRBV10-1 to TRBJ2-3; D not certain. Between the trimmed V and J ends, which lost 4 bases and 5 bases, there was a span of 13 bases. CDR1 is WNHNN, CDR2 SYGVQD, per germline (reference sequence). CDR3 length: 14 amino acids. The CDR3 spells CASSGRVAEDTQYF. In DNA, the CDR3 is TGCGCCAGCAGTGGGAGAGTAGCAGAAGATACGCAGTATTTT.